The 6 T cell receptor beta chains in this list originate from one sample, sequenced in a study of blood T cell repertoires in COVID-19. Some clones are missing from TCRdb's copy, which holds only in-frame ones; the method was immunoSEQ multiplex PCR. The sample has roughly 200,000 clones; roughly 80% are singletons. The sequenced material came from PBMCs or T cells enriched from blood (not recorded which). The source is a woman aged 45-60 years who had been exposed to COVID-19.

V usage is TRBV4-1 and J usage is TRBJ2-4; 8 bases agree with TRBD1. The CDR3 spans 18 residues. V was pared by 4 bases and J by 8 bases, with 19 bases of the junction left unmatched. Germline V gene lookup returns CDR1 MGHRA and CDR2 YSYEKL. CDR3 residues: CASSPTGAPSTLRDIQYF. CDR3 nucleotide sequence: TGCGCCAGCAGCCCGACAGGGGCGCCCTCGACGCTACGGGACATTCAGTACTTC.

The rearrangement joins TRBV18 to TRBJ1-4, with D possibly TRBD1 on 5 matching bases. V was pared by 5 bases and J by 7 bases, with 14 bases between. Germline values: CDR1 KGHSH, CDR2 LQKENI. The length of the CDR3 is 14 residues. The CDR3 DNA reads TGTGCCAGCTCAAACCCGCTCGGGGGTGAAAAACTGTTTTTT. It yields the protein CASSNPLGGEKLFF.

The CDR3 DNA reads TGTGCCAGCAGCGTAGCTTCGGGGACCGGGGAGCTGTTTTTT. Its protein is CASSVASGTGELFF. The V gene is TRBV9, the J gene TRBJ2-2; tentatively, D is TRBD2 (5 bases). Germline values: CDR1 SGDLS, CDR2 YYNGEE. The V gene lost 0 bases and the J gene lost 5 bases, with 8 bases spanning the gap. The CDR3 has 14 residues.

The chain has TRBV19 and TRBJ2-3; 10 nucleotides line up with TRBD1. Germline lookup yields CDR1 LNHDA and CDR2 SQIVND (reference sequence). J gave up 6 bases and V 3 bases, and 3 bases lay outside the gene matches. There are 14 residues in the CDR3. In nucleotides, the CDR3 is TGTGCCAGTAGTATCGGGACAGGGGAGGATACGCAGTATTTT. Translation gives CASSIGTGEDTQYF.

This clone was seen a handful of times. The gene calls are TRBV5-1 and TRBJ1-5; TRBD1 is a possible D gene (6 bases). The CDR3 totals 15 residues. Per the germline V gene, CDR1 is SGHRS and CDR2 is YFSETQ. V was shortened by 0 bases and J by 0 bases, with 7 bases between the two germline ends. In nucleotides, the CDR3 is TGCGCCAGCAGCTTGGAGGGGGTTAGCAATCAGCCCCAGCATTTT. Its translation: CASSLEGVSNQPQHF.

The sample holds a few counts of this clone. This CDR3 is CASGFKETGELFF. CDR3 nucleotide sequence: TGTGCTAGTGGTTTTAAAGAGACCGGGGAGCTGTTTTTT. The chain is built from TRBV12-5 and TRBJ2-2; no definite D call. V dropped 3 bases and J dropped 5 bases, with 7 bases sitting between them. CDR1 and CDR2 from the germline V gene are LGHNT and FRNRAP. The CDR3 has 13 residues.